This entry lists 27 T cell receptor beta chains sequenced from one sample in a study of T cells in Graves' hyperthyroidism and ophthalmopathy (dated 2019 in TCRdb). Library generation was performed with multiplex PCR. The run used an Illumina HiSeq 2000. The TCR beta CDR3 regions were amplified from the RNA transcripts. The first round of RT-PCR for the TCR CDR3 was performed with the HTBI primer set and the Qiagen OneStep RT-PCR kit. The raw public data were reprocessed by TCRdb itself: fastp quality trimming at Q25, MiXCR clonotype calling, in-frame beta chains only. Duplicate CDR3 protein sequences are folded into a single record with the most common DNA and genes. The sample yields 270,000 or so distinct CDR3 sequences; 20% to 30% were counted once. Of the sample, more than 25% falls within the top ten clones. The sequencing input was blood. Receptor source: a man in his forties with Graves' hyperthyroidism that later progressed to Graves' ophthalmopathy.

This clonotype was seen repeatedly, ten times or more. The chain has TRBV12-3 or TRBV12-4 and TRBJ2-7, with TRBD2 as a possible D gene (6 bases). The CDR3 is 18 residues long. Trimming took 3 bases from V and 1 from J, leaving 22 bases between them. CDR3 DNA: TGTGCCAGCAGTTTGGTTCAGGGTAACTTGCGGGGATCCTACGAGCAGTACTTC. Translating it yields CASSLVQGNLRGSYEQYF.

CDR3: CASSLFLAGGVGETQYF. The CDR3 DNA reads TGTGCCAGCAGCTTATTTTTGGCGGGAGGGGTGGGAGAGACCCAGTACTTC. This chain links TRBV11-1 with TRBJ2-5; TRBD2 agrees at 9 bases. The trim removed 2 bases at V and 4 bases at J, leaving 11 bases unmatched. The CDR3 contains 17 residues. CDR1 and CDR2 from the germline V gene are SGHAT and FQDESV (reference sequence).

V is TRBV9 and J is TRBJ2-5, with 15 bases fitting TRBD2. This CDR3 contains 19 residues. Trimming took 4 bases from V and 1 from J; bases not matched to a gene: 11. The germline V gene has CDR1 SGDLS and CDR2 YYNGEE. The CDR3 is CASSTAGLAGGGVQETQYF. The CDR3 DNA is TGTGCCAGCAGCACCGCCGGACTAGCGGGAGGGGGGGTCCAAGAGACCCAGTACTTC.

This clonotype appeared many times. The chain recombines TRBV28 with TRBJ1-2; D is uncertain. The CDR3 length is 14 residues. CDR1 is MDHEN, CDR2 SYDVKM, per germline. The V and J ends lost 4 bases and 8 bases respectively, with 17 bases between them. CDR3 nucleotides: TGTGCCAGCAGTTCAACCCCGGGAGTGGACGGCTACACCTTC. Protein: CASSSTPGVDGYTF.

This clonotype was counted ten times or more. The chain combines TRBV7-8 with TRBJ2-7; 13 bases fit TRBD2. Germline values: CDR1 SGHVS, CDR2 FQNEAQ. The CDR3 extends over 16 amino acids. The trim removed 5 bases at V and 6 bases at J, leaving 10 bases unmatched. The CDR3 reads CASSRNGLAGAGEQYF. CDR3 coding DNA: TGTGCCAGCAGCAGAAACGGACTAGCGGGAGCCGGCGAGCAGTACTTC.

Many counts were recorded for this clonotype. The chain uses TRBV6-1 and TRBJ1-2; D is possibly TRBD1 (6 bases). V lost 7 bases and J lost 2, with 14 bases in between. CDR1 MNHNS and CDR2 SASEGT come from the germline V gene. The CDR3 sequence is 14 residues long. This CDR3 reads CASTGGPDNYGYTF. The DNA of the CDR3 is TGTGCCAGCACTGGGGGCCCCGACAACTATGGCTACACCTTC.

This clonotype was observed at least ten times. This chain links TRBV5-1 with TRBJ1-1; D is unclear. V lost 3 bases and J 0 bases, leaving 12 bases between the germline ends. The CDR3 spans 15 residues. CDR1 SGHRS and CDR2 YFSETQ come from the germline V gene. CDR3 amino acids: CASSYDGTMNTEAFF. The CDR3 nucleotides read TGCGCCAGCAGCTATGACGGAACTATGAACACTGAAGCTTTCTTT.

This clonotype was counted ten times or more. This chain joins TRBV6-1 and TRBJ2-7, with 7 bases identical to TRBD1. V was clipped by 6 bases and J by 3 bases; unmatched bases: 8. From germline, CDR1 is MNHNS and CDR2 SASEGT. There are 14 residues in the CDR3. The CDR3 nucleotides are TGTGCCAGCAGCCAGGGGGACGTGGGCTACGAGCAGTACTTC. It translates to CASSQGDVGYEQYF.

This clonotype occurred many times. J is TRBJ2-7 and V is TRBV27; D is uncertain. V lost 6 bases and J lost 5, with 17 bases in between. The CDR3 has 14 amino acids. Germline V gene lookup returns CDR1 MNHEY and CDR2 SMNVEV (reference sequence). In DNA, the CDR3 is TGTGCCAGCAGCCCGGGTCCTACGAGCGACGAGCAGTACTTC. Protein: CASSPGPTSDEQYF.

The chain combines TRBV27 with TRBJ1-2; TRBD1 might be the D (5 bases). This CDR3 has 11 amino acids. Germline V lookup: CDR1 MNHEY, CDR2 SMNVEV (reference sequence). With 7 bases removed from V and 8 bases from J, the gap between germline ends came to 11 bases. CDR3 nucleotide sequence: TGTGCCAGCACCGCAGGGAGCGGCTACACCTTC. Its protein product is CASTAGSGYTF.

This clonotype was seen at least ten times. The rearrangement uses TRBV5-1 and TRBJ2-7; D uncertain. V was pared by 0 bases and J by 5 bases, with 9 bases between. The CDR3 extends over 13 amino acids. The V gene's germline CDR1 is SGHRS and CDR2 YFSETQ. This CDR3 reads CASSLVGMDEQYF. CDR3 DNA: TGCGCCAGCAGCTTGGTAGGGATGGACGAGCAGTACTTC.

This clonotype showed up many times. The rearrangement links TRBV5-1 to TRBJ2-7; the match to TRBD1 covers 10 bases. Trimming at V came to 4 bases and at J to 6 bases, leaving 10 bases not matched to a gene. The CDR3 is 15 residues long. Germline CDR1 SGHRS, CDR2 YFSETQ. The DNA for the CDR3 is TGCGCCAGCAGCAGAGCCCGGGACAGGGGATCCGAGCAGTACTTC. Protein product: CASSRARDRGSEQYF.

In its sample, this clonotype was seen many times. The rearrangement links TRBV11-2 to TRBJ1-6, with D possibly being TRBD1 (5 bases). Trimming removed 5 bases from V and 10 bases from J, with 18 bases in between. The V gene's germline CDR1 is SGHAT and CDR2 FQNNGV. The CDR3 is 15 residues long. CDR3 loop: CASSQHQGLYSPLHF. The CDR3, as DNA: TGTGCCAGCAGCCAACACCAGGGTTTATACTCACCCCTCCACTTT.

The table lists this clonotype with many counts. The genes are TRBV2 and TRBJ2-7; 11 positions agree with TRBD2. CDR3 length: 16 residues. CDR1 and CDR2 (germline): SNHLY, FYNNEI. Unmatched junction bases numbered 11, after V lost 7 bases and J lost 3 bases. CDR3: CASNPLTSGTRYEQYF. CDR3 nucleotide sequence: TGTGCCAGCAACCCCCTGACTAGCGGGACGCGCTACGAGCAGTACTTC. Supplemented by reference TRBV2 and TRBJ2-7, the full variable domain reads EPEVTQTPSHQVTQMGQEVILRCVPISNHLYFYWYRQILGQKVEFLVSFYNNEISEKSEIFDDQFSVERPDGSNFTLKIRSTKLEDSAMYFCASNPLTSGTRYEQYFGPGTRLTVT.

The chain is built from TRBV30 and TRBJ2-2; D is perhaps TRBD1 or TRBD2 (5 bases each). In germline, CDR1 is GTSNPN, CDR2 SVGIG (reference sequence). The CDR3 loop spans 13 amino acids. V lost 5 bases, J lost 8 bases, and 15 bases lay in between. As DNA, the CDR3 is TGTGCCTGGGCCGGGACCCTCGTGGGGGAGCTGTTTTTT. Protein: CAWAGTLVGELFF.

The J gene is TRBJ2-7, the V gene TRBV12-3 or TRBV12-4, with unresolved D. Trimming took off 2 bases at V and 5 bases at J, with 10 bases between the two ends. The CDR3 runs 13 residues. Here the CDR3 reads CASSLTLAHEQYF. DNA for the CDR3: TGTGCCAGCAGTTTAACTTTGGCCCACGAGCAGTACTTC.

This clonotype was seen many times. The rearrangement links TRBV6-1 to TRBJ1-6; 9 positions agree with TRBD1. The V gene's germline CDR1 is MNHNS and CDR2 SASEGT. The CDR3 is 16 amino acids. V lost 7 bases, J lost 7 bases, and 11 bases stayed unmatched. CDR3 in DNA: TGTGCCAGCATTCCTTCTGGGACAGGGCGGAATTCACCCCTCCACTTT. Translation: CASIPSGTGRNSPLHF.

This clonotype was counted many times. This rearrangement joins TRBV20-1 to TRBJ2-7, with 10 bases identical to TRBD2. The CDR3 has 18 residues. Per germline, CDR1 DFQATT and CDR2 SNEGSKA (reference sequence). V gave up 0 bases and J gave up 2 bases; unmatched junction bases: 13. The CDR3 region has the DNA TGCAGTGCTAGAGATCTTCGTACTAGCGGGACCACCACCTACGAGCAGTACTTC. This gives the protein CSARDLRTSGTTTYEQYF.

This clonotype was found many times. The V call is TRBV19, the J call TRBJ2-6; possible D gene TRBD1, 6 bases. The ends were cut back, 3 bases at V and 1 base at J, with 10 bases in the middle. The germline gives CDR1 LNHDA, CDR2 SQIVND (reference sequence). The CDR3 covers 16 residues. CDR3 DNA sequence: TGTGCCAGTAGTATGCAGGGGACATCTGGGGCCAACGTCCTGACTTTC. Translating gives CASSMQGTSGANVLTF. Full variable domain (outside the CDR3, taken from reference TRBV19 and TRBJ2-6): DGGITQSPKYLFRKEGQNVTLSCEQNLNHDAMYWYRQDPGQGLRLIYYSQIVNDFQKGDIAEGYSVSREKKESFPLTVTSAQKNPTAFYLCASSMQGTSGANVLTFGAGSRLTVL.

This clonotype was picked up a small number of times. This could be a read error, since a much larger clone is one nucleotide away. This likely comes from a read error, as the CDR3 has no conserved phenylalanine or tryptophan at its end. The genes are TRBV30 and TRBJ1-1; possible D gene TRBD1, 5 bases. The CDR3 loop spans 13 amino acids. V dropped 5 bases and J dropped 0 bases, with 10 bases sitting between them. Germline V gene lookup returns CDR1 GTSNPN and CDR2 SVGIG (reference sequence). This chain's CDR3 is CAWARGMNTEAFS. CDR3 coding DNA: TGTGCCTGGGCCCGGGGGATGAACACTGAAGCTTTCTCT.

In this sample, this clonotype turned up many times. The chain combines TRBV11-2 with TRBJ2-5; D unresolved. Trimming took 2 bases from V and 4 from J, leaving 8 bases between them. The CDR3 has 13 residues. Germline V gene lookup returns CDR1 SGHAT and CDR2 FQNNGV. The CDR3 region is CASSLSIRETQYF. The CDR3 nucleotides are TGTGCCAGCAGCTTATCCATACGAGAGACCCAGTACTTC.

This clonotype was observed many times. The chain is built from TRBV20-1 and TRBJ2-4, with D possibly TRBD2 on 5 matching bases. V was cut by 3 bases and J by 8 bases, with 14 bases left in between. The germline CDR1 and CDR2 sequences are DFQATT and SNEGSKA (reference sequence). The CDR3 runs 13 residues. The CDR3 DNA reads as TGCAGTGCTAGTACCTCGCCGAGGGACATTCAGTACTTC. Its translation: CSASTSPRDIQYF.

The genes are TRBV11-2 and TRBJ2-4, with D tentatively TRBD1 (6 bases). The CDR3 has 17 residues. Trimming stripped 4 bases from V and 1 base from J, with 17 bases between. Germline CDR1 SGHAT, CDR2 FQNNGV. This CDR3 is CASSSFTGSSAKNIQYF. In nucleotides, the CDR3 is TGTGCCAGCAGCTCGTTTACAGGGTCCTCTGCCAAAAACATTCAGTACTTC.

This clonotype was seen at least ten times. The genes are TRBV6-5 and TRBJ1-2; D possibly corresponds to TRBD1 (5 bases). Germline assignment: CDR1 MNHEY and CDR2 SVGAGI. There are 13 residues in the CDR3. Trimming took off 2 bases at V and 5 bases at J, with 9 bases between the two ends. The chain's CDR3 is CASSYGREYGYTF. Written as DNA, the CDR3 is TGTGCCAGCAGTTACGGCAGGGAATATGGCTACACCTTC.

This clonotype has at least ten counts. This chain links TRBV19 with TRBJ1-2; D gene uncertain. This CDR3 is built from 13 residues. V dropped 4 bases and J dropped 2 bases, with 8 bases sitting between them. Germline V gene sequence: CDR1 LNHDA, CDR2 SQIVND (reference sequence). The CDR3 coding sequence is TGTGCCAGTAGTAAGCTCCGGAACTATGGCTACACCTTC. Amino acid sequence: CASSKLRNYGYTF.

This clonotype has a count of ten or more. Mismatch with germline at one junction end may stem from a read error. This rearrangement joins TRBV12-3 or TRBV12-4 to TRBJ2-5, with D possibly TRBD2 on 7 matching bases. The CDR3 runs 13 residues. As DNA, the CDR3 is TGTGCCAGCAGTCAACAGGGAGCGGGGCCCCCAGTCTTC. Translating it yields CASSQQGAGPPVF.

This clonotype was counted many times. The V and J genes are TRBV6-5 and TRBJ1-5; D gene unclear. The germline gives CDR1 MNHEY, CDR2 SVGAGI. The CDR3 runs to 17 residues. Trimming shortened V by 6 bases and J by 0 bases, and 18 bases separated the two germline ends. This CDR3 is CASSPAGGRPSNQPQHF. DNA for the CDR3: TGTGCCAGCAGCCCCGCAGGAGGGCGTCCTAGCAATCAGCCCCAGCATTTT.